This TCR beta chain was documented in a study of blood T cell repertoires in COVID-19. Study context: The origin of the acute and convalescent COVID-19 samples was the United States, Italy and Spain. PBMCs, B-cell-depleted T cells, or T cells were the source of the cDNA or gDNA that made up the material.

Trimming took 6 bases from V and 0 from J, leaving 12 bases between them. This CDR3 comprises 14 residues. The germline V gene encodes CDR1 MNHEY and CDR2 SVGAGI. Original methodology: Amplification of reference gene primers was used by the study to estimate nucleated cell counts. Only in-frame clones appear in the TCRdb table, and some are missing; sequencing was by immunoSEQ multiplex PCR. The DNA gave D and trimming, while V, J and clone size come from that table. Of roughly 230,000 clones detected, 75% to 90% appear once; the ten largest clones hold approximately 4.6%. The sample comprised peripheral blood. V and J are TRBV6-5 and TRBJ2-7; no reliable D call. The clonotype originates from a middle-aged woman who had recovered from COVID-19. The CDR3 is CASSLSYYSYEQYF. The DNA of the CDR3 is TGTGCCAGCAGCCTCAGCTACTACTCCTACGAGCAGTACTTC.